One sample yielded the 14 T cell receptor beta chains listed below, sequenced in a study of T cells after yellow fever vaccination. TCRdb independently ran MiXCR on the 5' RACE reads; one entry per CDR3 protein. The repertoire has 300,000 or so distinct CDR3 sequences, around 3.9% of them found once; the top ten carry 20% to 25%. Source: PBMCs, taken 5 days after the yellow fever booster vaccination. Receptor source: a man younger than 35 who received the YFV17D yellow fever vaccine.

This chain connects TRBV6-2 or TRBV6-3 to TRBJ1-5; D gene uncertain. The V gene lost 5 bases and the J gene lost 5 bases, with 10 bases spanning the gap. CDR1 is MNHEY and CDR2 is SVGEGT in the germline V gene. The CDR3 covers 13 residues. The CDR3 here is CASSPTTYQPQHF. The CDR3 DNA is TGTGCCAGCAGTCCGACAACTTATCAGCCCCAGCATTTT.

This clonotype was seen many times. This sequence joins TRBV7-3 and TRBJ2-3; D call uncertain. Germline V gives CDR1 SGHTA, CDR2 FQGTGA. Trimming took off 5 bases at V and 2 bases at J, with 11 bases between the two ends. The CDR3 extends over 14 amino acids. This CDR3 is CASSPGPATDTQYF. CDR3 nucleotide sequence: TGTGCCAGCAGCCCCGGACCAGCCACAGATACGCAGTATTTT.

The chain joins TRBV9 to TRBJ2-2; D call uncertain. The CDR3 is 13 residues long. CDR1 is SGDLS, CDR2 YYNGEE, per germline. Between the trimmed V and J ends, which lost 2 bases and 4 bases, there was a span of 6 bases. CDR3 loop: CASSVYITGELFF. In DNA form, the CDR3 reads TGTGCCAGCAGCGTCTACATCACCGGGGAGCTGTTTTTT.

This clonotype was recorded many times. V and J are TRBV6-5 and TRBJ1-6; 9 bases agree with TRBD1. The CDR3 sequence is 15 residues long. V lost 0 bases and J lost 7; bases outside the gene matches: 1. Germline assignment: CDR1 MNHEY and CDR2 SVGAGI. The CDR3 region is CASSYSGTGNSPLHF. The CDR3 DNA follows: TGTGCCAGCAGTTACTCGGGGACAGGGAATTCACCCCTCCACTTT.

This clonotype was detected many times. This chain connects TRBV5-4 to TRBJ1-2; 8 bases are shared with TRBD1. V lost 4 bases, J lost 4 bases, and 6 bases stayed unmatched. The CDR3 sequence is 14 residues long. Looked up from germline, CDR1 is SGHNT and CDR2 is YYREEE (reference sequence). The CDR3 loop is CASSPGGQGYGYTF. In nucleotides, the CDR3 is TGTGCCAGCAGCCCTGGAGGACAGGGCTATGGCTACACCTTC. The whole variable domain, remainder taken from reference TRBV5-4 and TRBJ1-2, is ETGVTQSPTHLIKTRGQQVTLRCSSQSGHNTVSWYQQALGQGPQFIFQYYREEENGRGNFPPRFSGLQFPNYSSELNVNALELDDSALYLCASSPGGQGYGYTFGSGTRLTVV.

Here the CDR3 DNA reads TGTGCCAGCAGCTTAAGGGGGCCCGGGGAGCTGTTTTTT. It encodes CASSLRGPGELFF. V and J are TRBV7-8 and TRBJ2-2, with 7 nucleotides matching TRBD1. Germline trimming cut 2 bases from V and 6 bases from J; bases unmatched to any gene: 0. Germline V gives CDR1 SGHVS, CDR2 FQNEAQ. The CDR3 is 13 residues long. Full variable domain (outside the CDR3, taken from reference TRBV7-8 and TRBJ2-2): GAGVSQSPRYKVAKRGQDVALRCDPISGHVSLFWYQQALGQGPEFLTYFQNEAQLDKSGLPSDRFFAERPEGSVSTLKIQRTQQEDSAVYLCASSLRGPGELFFGEGSRLTVL.

This clonotype has just a few counts. The CDR3 loop is CASSLVGTGAYYGYTF. The CDR3 coding sequence is TGCGCCAGCAGCTTGGTAGGGACCGGGGCGTACTATGGCTACACCTTC. The rearrangement joins TRBV5-1 to TRBJ1-2, with a weak D call TRBD1 (5 bases). Germline V gives CDR1 SGHRS, CDR2 YFSETQ. V lost 0 bases to trimming and J lost 3 bases, with 15 bases between them. This CDR3 contains 16 residues. The whole variable domain, filled in from reference TRBV5-1 and TRBJ1-2, reads KAGVTQTPRYLIKTRGQQVTLSCSPISGHRSVSWYQQTPGQGLQFLFEYFSETQRNKGNFPGRFSGRQFSNSRSEMNVSTLELGDSALYLCASSLVGTGAYYGYTFGSGTRLTVV.

The CDR3 protein is CAISAFSQGWVEATQYF. The CDR3 coding sequence is TGTGCCATATCCGCTTTTTCACAGGGATGGGTCGAGGCAACCCAGTACTTC. This rearrangement joins TRBV10-3 to TRBJ2-5; a possible D gene is TRBD1 (6 bases). The V end lost 9 bases, the J end lost 8 bases, and 31 bases lay between the germline ends. This CDR3 is built from 17 residues. Germline V gene lookup returns CDR1 ENHRY and CDR2 SYGVKD.

This clonotype was detected a few times. V usage is TRBV20-1 and J usage is TRBJ2-3; TRBD2 matches at 9 bases. Germline trimming cut 4 bases from V and 1 base from J; bases unmatched to any gene: 6. Germline loops: CDR1 DFQATT, CDR2 SNEGSKA (reference sequence). The CDR3 is 15 amino acids. The CDR3 bases are TGCAGTGCTATTGGGCGGGAGGGAGGCACAGATACGCAGTATTTT. Amino acid sequence: CSAIGREGGTDTQYF.

This chain links TRBV15 with TRBJ1-5; the D is unclear. CDR1 is LNHNV and CDR2 is YYDKDF in the germline V gene (reference sequence). V gave up 1 base and J gave up 6 bases, with 7 bases separating them. This CDR3 contains 13 residues. CDR3 coding DNA: TGTGCCACCAGCAGAGGAGTAATTCAGCCCCAGCATTTT. It translates to CATSRGVIQPQHF.

This clonotype was found many times. This sequence joins TRBV7-8 and TRBJ1-4; no clear D gene. The germline V gene has CDR1 SGHVS and CDR2 FQNEAQ. This CDR3 comprises 13 residues. Trimming took 4 bases from V and 8 from J, leaving 11 bases between them. CDR3 in DNA: TGTGCCAGCAGCTCAATCGGACGGGAAAAACTGTTTTTT. Translated: CASSSIGREKLFF.

This clonotype was found many times. This rearrangement joins TRBV11-2 to TRBJ2-1; 7 bases are shared with TRBD2. Germline V CDR1 and CDR2: SGHAT, FQNNGV. The CDR3 contains 15 residues. The J segment lost 4 bases and the V segment lost 11 bases, leaving 14 bases of the junction unmatched. The CDR3 region has the DNA TGTGCCTGCAAGTCGAGAAGGGGAGGGTACAATGAGCAGTTCTTC. Its translation: CACKSRRGGYNEQFF.

This clonotype came up a few times. The chain combines TRBV29-1 with TRBJ2-5; D is perhaps TRBD2 (7 bases). The ends were cut back, 5 bases at V and 3 bases at J, with 13 bases in the middle. From germline, CDR1 is SQVTM and CDR2 ANQGSEA. CDR3 length: 13 residues. The CDR3 nucleotides read TGCAGCGTTCCTTCGGGGGGCGAAGAGACCCAGTACTTC. Amino acids: CSVPSGGEETQYF.

This clonotype was seen ten or more times. The CDR3 loop is CAWSRGTGGYSNQPQHF. The CDR3, as DNA: TGTGCCTGGAGCCGCGGGACAGGGGGATATAGCAATCAGCCCCAGCATTTT. V is TRBV30 and J is TRBJ1-5, with 11 positions matching TRBD1. V shed 3 bases, J shed 0 bases, and the junction held 7 bases outside the gene matches. The CDR3 covers 17 residues. Germline lookup yields CDR1 GTSNPN and CDR2 SVGIG (reference sequence).